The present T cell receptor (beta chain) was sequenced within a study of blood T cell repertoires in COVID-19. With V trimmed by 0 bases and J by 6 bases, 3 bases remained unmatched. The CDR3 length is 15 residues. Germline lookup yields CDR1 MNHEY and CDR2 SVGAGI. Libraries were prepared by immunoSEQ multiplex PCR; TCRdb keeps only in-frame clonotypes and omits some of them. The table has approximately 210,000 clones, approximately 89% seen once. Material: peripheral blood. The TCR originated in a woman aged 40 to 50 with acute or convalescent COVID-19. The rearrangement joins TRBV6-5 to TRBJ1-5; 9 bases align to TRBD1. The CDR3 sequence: CASSYSGTGSQPQHF. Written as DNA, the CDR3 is TGTGCCAGCAGTTACTCCGGGACAGGGAGTCAGCCCCAGCATTTT.